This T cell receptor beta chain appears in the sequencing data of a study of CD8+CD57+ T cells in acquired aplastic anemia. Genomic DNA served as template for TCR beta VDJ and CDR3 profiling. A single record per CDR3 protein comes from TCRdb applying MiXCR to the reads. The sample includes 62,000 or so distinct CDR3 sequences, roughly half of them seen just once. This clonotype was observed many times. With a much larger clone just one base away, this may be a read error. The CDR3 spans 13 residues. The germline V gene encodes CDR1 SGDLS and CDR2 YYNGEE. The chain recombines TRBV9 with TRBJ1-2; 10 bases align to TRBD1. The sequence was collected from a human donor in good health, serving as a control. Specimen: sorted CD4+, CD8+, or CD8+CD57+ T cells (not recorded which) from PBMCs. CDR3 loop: CAGSGDRGNGYTF. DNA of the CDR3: TGTGCCGGCAGCGGGGACAGGGGAAATGGCTACACCTTC.